Shown below are 27 T cell receptor beta chains from a single sample sequenced in a study of T cell changes during pregnancy in multiple sclerosis. The data were produced by immunoSEQ multiplex PCR, yet TCRdb's version contains in-frame clones alone and is incomplete. The sample has tens of thousands of clones; more than 85% are singletons. Material: peripheral blood, obtained in the first trimester of pregnancy. The receptors were gathered from a female donor with multiple sclerosis, enrolled in a pregnancy study.

This clone was detected a few times. The V call is TRBV27, the J call TRBJ2-7; possible D gene TRBD2, 6 bases. The V gene lost 3 bases and the J gene lost 0 bases, with 21 bases spanning the gap. Germline V gives CDR1 MNHEY, CDR2 SMNVEV (reference sequence). CDR3 length: 18 residues. Written as DNA, the CDR3 is TGTGCCAGCAGTTTGGGGCGCGGGATTTCGGGGCACTCCTACGAGCAGTACTTC. Translation gives CASSLGRGISGHSYEQYF.

The chain has TRBV15 and TRBJ2-1; the match to TRBD1 covers 8 bases. This CDR3 is built from 17 residues. Trimming removed 0 bases from V and 5 bases from J; junction bases left unmatched: 9. Germline V gene lookup returns CDR1 LNHNV and CDR2 YYDKDF (reference sequence). Written as DNA, the CDR3 is TGTGCCACCAGCAGAGATCTCGGGACAGGAACGGACAATGAGCAGTTCTTC. Its translation: CATSRDLGTGTDNEQFF.

J is TRBJ2-7 and V is TRBV28; 11 bases map to TRBD1. J lost 4 bases, V lost 7 bases, and 12 bases had no gene match. This CDR3 comprises 16 residues. Germline CDR1 is MDHEN and CDR2 is SYDVKM. The CDR3 DNA reads TGTGCCAGCACCTTGATCCGGGACAGGGGGAGGTACGAGCAGTACTTC. This encodes CASTLIRDRGRYEQYF.

The rearrangement links TRBV7-2 to TRBJ1-1, with D possibly TRBD1 on 6 matching bases. The germline V gene encodes CDR1 SGHTA and CDR2 FQGNSA. Trimming removed 7 bases from V and 5 bases from J, with 11 bases in between. There are 12 residues in the CDR3. The CDR3 protein is CASTQGGTEAFF. CDR3 bases: TGTGCCAGCACCCAAGGGGGAACTGAAGCTTTCTTT.

CDR3 in DNA: TGTGCCAGCAGTTACTCGTCAGGGGGAGCTGAAGCTTTCTTT. Translated: CASSYSSGGAEAFF. The chain recombines TRBV6-5 with TRBJ1-1; 7 positions match TRBD1. Germline V gene sequence: CDR1 MNHEY, CDR2 SVGAGI. V shed 0 bases, J shed 6 bases, and the junction held 4 bases outside the gene matches. The CDR3 has 14 amino acids.

This clone occurred once. The V gene is TRBV5-1, the J gene TRBJ2-1; D might be TRBD2 (6 bases). Looked up from germline, CDR1 is SGHRS and CDR2 is YFSETQ. The germline V and J ends were trimmed by 5 bases and 8 bases, with 17 bases remaining between them. CDR3 length equals 14 residues. As DNA, the CDR3 is TGCGCCAGCAGTTTCGGGGGATCATCTCATGAGCAGTTCTTC. Translating gives CASSFGGSSHEQFF. The variable domain in full, with the rest retrieved from reference TRBV5-1 and TRBJ2-1, is KAGVTQTPRYLIKTRGQQVTLSCSPISGHRSVSWYQQTPGQGLQFLFEYFSETQRNKGNFPGRFSGRQFSNSRSEMNVSTLELGDSALYLCASSFGGSSHEQFFGPGTRLTVL.

J is TRBJ1-3 and V is TRBV7-9; tentative D call: TRBD1 (6 bases). Trimming left V 1 base short and J 0 bases short, with 13 bases between. The germline V gene encodes CDR1 SEHNR and CDR2 FQNEAQ (reference sequence). The CDR3 loop spans 17 amino acids. The CDR3 is CASSLGGQRSSGNTIYF. The CDR3 DNA sequence: TGTGCCAGCAGCTTAGGGGGACAAAGAAGCTCTGGAAACACCATATATTTT. Drawing the rest from reference TRBV7-9 and TRBJ1-3, the complete variable domain is DTGVSQNPRHKITKRGQNVTFRCDPISEHNRLYWYRQTLGQGPEFLTYFQNEAQLEKSRLLSDRFSAERPKGSFSTLEIQRTEQGDSAMYLCASSLGGQRSSGNTIYFGEGSWLTVV.

The rearrangement joins TRBV7-6 to TRBJ2-5; 7 positions match TRBD1. Trimming at V came to 4 bases and at J to 1 base, leaving 3 bases not matched to a gene. Germline values: CDR1 SGHVS, CDR2 FNYEAQ. The CDR3 covers 14 residues. The CDR3 spells CASSSGQVQETQYF. CDR3 DNA sequence: TGTGCCAGCAGCTCAGGACAGGTCCAAGAGACCCAGTACTTC.

The V call is TRBV4-1, the J call TRBJ1-1, with D hard to call. This CDR3 region has 13 residues. Trimming cost V 4 bases and J 1 base, with 7 bases left between them. The germline CDR1 and CDR2 sequences are MGHRA and YSYEKL. CDR3: CASSPLANTEAFF. Here the CDR3 DNA reads TGCGCCAGCAGCCCTCTAGCGAACACTGAAGCTTTCTTT.

The gene calls are TRBV6-1 and TRBJ1-4, with D hard to call. Germline V gene lookup returns CDR1 MNHNS and CDR2 SASEGT. This CDR3 spans 15 amino acids. Trimming took off 5 bases at V and 0 bases at J, with 10 bases between the two ends. CDR3 residues: CASSTEGATNEKLFF. DNA for the CDR3: TGTGCCAGCAGTACAGAGGGTGCAACTAATGAAAAACTGTTTTTT.

The chain has TRBV19 and TRBJ2-2, with 7 bases identical to TRBD2. From germline, CDR1 is LNHDA and CDR2 SQIVND (reference sequence). V shed 4 bases, J shed 5 bases, and the junction held 4 bases outside the gene matches. The CDR3 consists of 14 residues. The CDR3 coding sequence is TGTGCCAGTAGTAGCCCCGGGAGGACCGGGGAGCTGTTTTTT. Amino acids: CASSSPGRTGELFF.

The chain is built from TRBV6-5 and TRBJ1-4; 7 nucleotides align to TRBD1. Trimming at V came to 6 bases and at J to 8 bases, leaving 3 bases not matched to a gene. This CDR3 has 12 amino acids. Germline CDR1 reads MNHEY; CDR2 reads SVGAGI. CDR3 nucleotides: TGTGCCAGCAGCCGGGACAGAGAAAAACTGTTTTTT. Protein sequence: CASSRDREKLFF.

The chain couples TRBV6-5 to TRBJ2-4, with D possibly matching TRBD1 (5 bases). Per germline, CDR1 MNHEY and CDR2 SVGAGI. V lost 5 bases, J lost 7 bases, and 15 bases lay in between. This CDR3 is 14 amino acids long. DNA of the CDR3: TGTGCCAGCAGTCCCGCCTCGGACACCAACATTCAGTACTTC. Its translation is CASSPASDTNIQYF.

This clone was seen a handful of times. Within the sample, other DNA sequences also encode this same CDR3. J is TRBJ2-5 and V is TRBV6-1; D is unclear. V lost 2 bases and J 4 bases, leaving 5 bases between the germline ends. This CDR3 has 12 amino acids. The germline gives CDR1 MNHNS, CDR2 SASEGT. CDR3 region: CASSETRETQYF. Written as DNA, the CDR3 is TGTGCCAGCAGTGAAACAAGAGAGACCCAGTACTTC.

This sequence joins TRBV11-2 and TRBJ1-4; tentatively, D is TRBD1 (6 bases). The germline V and J ends were trimmed by 11 bases and 8 bases, with 18 bases remaining between them. This CDR3 region has 13 residues. Germline assignment: CDR1 SGHAT and CDR2 FQNNGV. CDR3 loop: CAVGGGLGEKLFF. CDR3 nucleotides: TGTGCCGTCGGCGGGGGCTTGGGCGAAAAACTGTTTTTT.

CDR3 residues: CASSLRLVGQGSYEQYF. The CDR3 DNA follows: TGTGCCAGCAGCTTAAGATTGGTCGGACAGGGGAGCTACGAGCAGTACTTC. This rearrangement joins TRBV7-2 to TRBJ2-7; TRBD1 agrees at 9 bases. The CDR3 contains 17 residues. The germline CDR1 and CDR2 sequences are SGHTA and FQGNSA. The junction had 11 bases not matched to a gene; V was cut back by 2 bases and J by 3 bases.

V gene TRBV7-9 combines with J gene TRBJ1-2; 9 bases line up with TRBD1. This CDR3 has 19 residues. The J segment lost 1 base and the V segment lost 2 bases, leaving 14 bases of the junction unmatched. The germline CDR1 and CDR2 sequences are SEHNR and FQNEAQ (reference sequence). CDR3 coding DNA: TGTGCCAGCAGCTTATACTTTGGGACAGGGCGAACAATTAACTATGGCTACACCTTC. Its protein product is CASSLYFGTGRTINYGYTF.

This chain links TRBV6-1 with TRBJ2-1, with 9 bases that match TRBD2. CDR1 and CDR2 from the germline V gene are MNHNS and SASEGT. The CDR3 contains 15 residues. Losses at the gene ends were 6 bases for V and 2 bases for J; bases not matched to a gene: 5. The CDR3 is CASRELAGPYNEQFF. The CDR3 DNA reads as TGTGCCAGCAGAGAACTAGCGGGTCCCTACAATGAGCAGTTCTTC.

The chain links TRBV7-3 to TRBJ2-5; 8 bases are a match to TRBD1. The CDR3 is made up of 13 amino acids. J gave up 10 bases and V 6 bases, and 10 bases lay outside the gene matches. CDR1 and CDR2 (germline): SGHTA, FQGTGA. The CDR3 region has the DNA TGTGCCAGCAGTCAATCCGATGGACAGGGCCAGTACTTC. Its translation: CASSQSDGQGQYF.

This chain links TRBV19 with TRBJ2-3; 7 nucleotides line up with TRBD1. The germline CDR1 and CDR2 sequences are LNHDA and SQIVND (reference sequence). The CDR3 is 15 residues long. Trimming at V came to 6 bases and at J to 5 bases, leaving 11 bases not matched to a gene. The CDR3 spells CASSLTGARLDTQYF. The CDR3 DNA follows: TGTGCCAGTAGCCTAACAGGGGCGAGGTTAGATACGCAGTATTTT.

As DNA, the CDR3 is TGCGCCAGCAGCCAGTCACAGGGGAGTACTGAAGCTTTCTTT. Encoded protein: CASSQSQGSTEAFF. The rearrangement joins TRBV4-1 to TRBJ1-1; 7 bases align to TRBD1. The CDR3 has 14 amino acids. J gave up 5 bases and V 3 bases, and 6 bases lay outside the gene matches. The germline V gene encodes CDR1 MGHRA and CDR2 YSYEKL.

CDR3 DNA sequence: TGTGCCAGCAGCCGCGACAGTCACACTGAAGCTTTCTTT. This translates into CASSRDSHTEAFF. The V and J genes are TRBV11-3 and TRBJ1-1, with a possible D match to TRBD1 (5 bases). Germline V CDR1 and CDR2: SGHNT, YENEEA. CDR3 length: 13 residues. Trimming left V 5 bases short and J 3 bases short, with 10 bases between.

The chain recombines TRBV29-1 with TRBJ2-3, with D maybe TRBD2 (5 bases). Trimming stripped 5 bases from V and 0 bases from J, with 12 bases between. The V gene's germline CDR1 is SQVTM and CDR2 ANQGSEA. The CDR3 is 14 amino acids. The CDR3 DNA follows: TGCAGCGTTTCTACCGGGATTAGCACAGATACGCAGTATTTT. Translated: CSVSTGISTDTQYF.

The CDR3 coding sequence is TGTGCCAGCATTGGCCAGGGACATCGCAGCTCCTACGAGCAGTACTTC. This gives the protein CASIGQGHRSSYEQYF. This chain uses TRBV27 with TRBJ2-7, with D possibly matching TRBD1 (6 bases). The CDR3 consists of 16 residues. CDR1 and CDR2 (germline): MNHEY, SMNVEV (reference sequence). Trimming removed 7 bases at V and 0 bases at J, with 19 bases between.

The chain employs TRBV6-5 and TRBJ2-2, with D unclear. The CDR3 covers 11 residues. Germline values: CDR1 MNHEY, CDR2 SVGAGI. With 10 bases removed from V and 5 bases from J, the gap between germline ends came to 8 bases. The CDR3 nucleotides are TGTGCCACCACTCGGACCGGGGAGCTGTTTTTT. Its translation is CATTRTGELFF.

This chain links TRBV10-3 with TRBJ1-1; D uncertain. This CDR3 is built from 13 residues. Trimming shortened V by 4 bases and J by 7 bases, and 13 bases separated the two germline ends. Germline V CDR1 and CDR2: ENHRY, SYGVKD. The CDR3 protein is CAISVLDSGEAFF. The CDR3 DNA reads TGTGCCATCAGTGTTTTGGATTCGGGTGAAGCTTTCTTT.

This clone was recorded a few times. V usage is TRBV5-1 and J usage is TRBJ1-1; TRBD1 matches at 8 bases. This CDR3 is built from 15 residues. V gave up 3 bases and J gave up 1 base; unmatched junction bases: 5. From germline, CDR1 is SGHRS and CDR2 YFSETQ. The CDR3 sequence is CASSWDRQTNTEAFF. The CDR3 region has the DNA TGCGCCAGCAGCTGGGACAGGCAGACGAACACTGAAGCTTTCTTT.